This entry concerns a single T cell receptor (beta chain). Which antigen it targets is not known. Base quality data are lacking; no much larger clone is found one base away. The CDR3 runs 14 amino acids, cysteine and phenylalanine included. Only CDR3 DNA remains: 42 bases, in frame from the first base. The V end gives up 3 bases and the J end 4 bases, leaving 5 bases in the junction not matched to a gene. The germline V gene (reference sequence) supplies CDR1 SGHNT and CDR2 YYREEE. The treatment or condition label on this specimen signifies: live attenuated yellow fever vaccine strain. Two biological replicates of bulk PBMCs were collected at each blood-draw timepoint. A standard Ficoll-Paque protocol was used to isolate PBMCs from peripheral blood. RNA was extracted with TriZol from bulk PBMCs, CD4 and CD8 fractions, and dextramer-positive and dextramer-negative fractions. The run used an Illumina NovaSeq 6000. TCR cDNA was synthesized by 5'RACE template switching, which introduced a universal primer site and unique molecular identifiers. Priming for cDNA synthesis came from both the TCR alpha and TCR beta constant segments. Library amplification involved two PCR steps, and the second step added sample barcodes and sequencing adapters. Sequencing of libraries was done on Illumina HiSeq 2500 (2x100 bp) or NovaSeq (2x150 bp). The study's own analysis went as follows. MIGEC was used to demultiplex reads and collapse the reads into UMI consensus sequences, and MiXCR was used for V(D)J alignment. Using edgeR on replicate PBMC samples, clonotypes were called vaccine-responding if FDR was below 0.01 and the log2 fold change was above 5 up to day 15. Each bulk clonotype was labeled CD4 or CD8 based on which sequenced repertoire, CD4 or CD8, contained the clonotype at higher abundance. Using fastp trimming at Q25 and MiXCR clonotype assembly, TCRdb reanalyzed the public sequencing data and kept in-frame beta chains. Each CDR3 protein appears once, grouped with its most common genes and DNA. The V and J calls were determined by TCRdb, not by the authors. The sample has around 300,000 distinct CDR3 sequences on record, 3.5% to 4.5% of them singletons. Roughly a fifth of the sample rests with the top ten.

The data stem from a study of T cells after yellow fever vaccination (dated by TCRdb to the late 2010s). Some background on the complete study: The SMART-Seq v4 Ultra Low Input RNA kit was used to prepare libraries from fractions with low cell numbers. To follow T-cell clones before and after both primary and booster YFV17D yellow fever vaccination, bulk TCR alpha and beta repertoires underwent longitudinal sequencing. The cohort comprised two healthy male donors, one aged 18 to 30 and one aged 30 to 40 years. Blood was collected at multiple timepoints before and after primary and secondary immunization, and bulk PBMC replicates and cell subsets were isolated.

Overall results and qualifications from the work: Computational filtering was required because FACS-sorted repertoires could contain abundant contaminating clonotypes from the bulk population. Because only a couple of donors were included in the study, the extent to which the findings can be generalized is limited. After the booster, most clones that had expanded after primary vaccination were detected again (approximately 96% of CD4 and under 90% of CD8), suggesting broad maintenance of memory. The secondary T-cell response was weaker than the primary response but faster, peaking on day 5 instead of day 15. A small fraction of clonotypes appeared in both the CD4 and CD8 compartments, likely as a result of convergent recombination.

The source was PBMCs, collected 15 days after the yellow fever booster vaccination. This chain joins TRBV5-4 to TRBJ2-3, with TRBD1 identical over 7 junction bases. The origin of this receptor is a man between 18 and 35 years old who received the YFV17D yellow fever vaccine. The CDR3 has the sequence CASSSYRGPDTQYF. The DNA sequence is TGTGCCAGCAGCTCTTATAGGGGGCCAGATACGCAGTATTTT.